This TCR beta chain was sequenced in a study of cytomegalovirus exposure and HLA in healthy donors (dated by TCRdb to 2017 to 2019). As for the study more broadly: An earlier analysis of under 600 of the donors reported about 290 Gb of sequence data and 100 million to 140 million unique TCR beta sequences from 150 million to 200 million T cells. Approximately 300 gigabases of sequencing data and approximately 93 million unique TCR sequences were included in an early release covering roughly 600 HLA-typed donors. Of the 350 to 450 genotyped donors, around 81% fell in the genetic ancestry cluster associated with self-reported Caucasian donors. The study aimed to test whether cataloging public T cell receptors could reveal signatures of past pathogen exposure. Using immunosequencing, the study profiled T cell repertoires from approximately 700 subjects and related those repertoires to cytomegalovirus serostatus. A separate validation cohort of 90 to 150 different subjects was used in addition to the approximately 700-subject first cohort. High-throughput TCR immunosequencing, statistical association of individual TCRs with disease status, and machine learning were combined to predict cytomegalovirus infection status. In a later analysis, previously published TCR beta repertoires from several hundred donors were re-analyzed and high-resolution HLA genotyping was added so that TCR occurrence patterns could be studied. In the later analysis, no new phenotypic data were used to find candidate immune exposures; instead, reliance was placed on TCR beta sequences and their occurrence across donors. To decide whether each TCR beta V gene segment behaved as functional or pseudogenic, an earlier analysis of approximately 620 of the donors relied on high-throughput TCR beta sequencing. Donor age, sex, ethnicity and CMV serostatus were compiled together with the repertoire data. A later genetic analysis used genome-wide SNP genotypes for about 60% of the roughly 670 donors, treating that subset as a discovery cohort. Every discovery cohort repertoire had been produced on one sequencing platform. HLA typing covered class I and class II loci at four-digit resolution. The number of donors typed differed by locus, with about 629-630 for A, B, C, DRB1 and DQB1, 522 for DQA1, 600 to 610 for DPA1, and some 440 for DPB1. Because of strong linkage in the cohort, 4 to 6 DR-DQ haplotypes were treated as single units for association and clustering. Among a few hundred genotyped donors of the cohort, an average of about 240,000 unique TCR beta nucleotide sequences were sequenced per donor, roughly a sixth of them non-productive.

Trimming accounts for 6 bases at V and 3 bases at J, while the number of junction bases matched to no gene is 6. The CDR3 measures 14 amino acids from cysteine to phenylalanine. Just CDR3 DNA is preserved here, 42 bases in frame from base 1. The germline V gene gives CDR1 as ENHRY and CDR2 as SYGVKD. The protocol used for the library was the immunoSEQ multiplex PCR assay. The multiplex PCR relied on a mix of 60 forward primers for TCR Vbeta segments and 13 reverse primers for TCR Jbeta segments. A multiplex PCR assay on genomic DNA amplified the CDR3 region of rearranged TCR beta genes. Amplified TCR beta libraries were sequenced as 87-base-pair reads on the Illumina HiSeq System. Concerning the study's data processing: A later analysis counted about 82 million unique TCR beta chains across the 640 or so repertoires, and 10 million to 11 million of these chains were shared by at least two donors. Raw reads were error-corrected and collapsed into unique sequences with a nearest-neighbor algorithm that merged closely related sequences to remove PCR and sequencing errors. Alignment of CDR3 sequences to IMGT reference sequences was used to assign V, D and J gene segments. Each retained sequence needed at least a six-nucleotide match to both a V gene segment and a J gene segment. Rearrangements were called productive when the CDR3 lacked stop codons and stayed in frame with V and J; all others were non-productive. CDR3 was defined according to IMGT convention as the region running from the second conserved V-encoded cysteine to the conserved J-encoded phenylalanine. The earlier analysis of about 610 of the donors excluded any sequence lacking an unambiguous match to a single V gene segment. An earlier analysis of several hundred of the donors called V segments functional above 56.7% productive rearrangements and segregating when the between-donor standard deviation exceeded 5%. A statistical classification framework was developed to diagnose cytomegalovirus status using the catalog of TCR beta chain sequences. In a later analysis, TCR nucleotide sequences were compared against IMGT/GENE-DB human TR gene sequences so that V and J genes could be assigned. Using the TCRdist pipeline, a later analysis assigned CDR3 sequences along with most-parsimonious VDJ recombination scenarios. In a later analysis, each TCR beta chain was defined by its CDR3 amino acid sequence together with its V-gene family, and reads without a unique V-gene family were excluded. In a later analysis, 500 to 650 highly shared, low-generation-probability nucleotide sequences were removed to address suspected cross-contamination and a sequencing artifact. For each public chain, a later analysis derived a clonal expansion index from normalized ranks of inferred template counts within each repertoire. Generation probabilities in a later analysis came from a VDJ recombination model fitted to out-of-frame rearrangements, and those results were checked against IGoR. Hypergeometric tests were used in a later analysis to score TCR-TCR, TCR-HLA and TCR-CMV co-occurrence, with a repertoire-size bias correction applied to the TCR pairs. To estimate false discovery rates, a later analysis permuted the HLA or CMV assignments 20 times. In a later analysis, co-occurring TCRs were grouped using DBSCAN, and TCRdist sequence similarity was added for clustering within HLA-allele-positive subsets. Co-occurrence clustering excluded repertoires with fewer than 30,000 or more than 120,000 public chains, plus five with anomalous nucleotide sharing. TCRdb limited this immuneACCESS table to in-frame rearrangements with V and J called. A share of clones is missing; checked studies link under half to unresolved V genes, and the rest is unexplained. That table furnishes V, J and clone size, whereas the DNA furnished D and trimming. The sample table contains 150,000 to 200,000 clones; only one count was recorded for roughly 80% of them. The leading ten clones occupy around 0.93% of the sample.

In total, over 600 healthy bone marrow donors made up the cohort. At the time of sampling, all cohort members were nominally healthy, though unrecorded immune exposures were likely present. The donor was CMV seronegative and was included in the group of a few hundred seronegative cohort members. Each donor provided a peripheral blood sample, and peripheral blood mononuclear cells were used for TCR beta sequencing. The Qiagen DNeasy Blood Extraction Kit was used to extract genomic DNA from the blood cell samples. As to this clone: The antigen it recognizes is unknown. No much larger clone exists at a distance of one base, and base qualities are not known.

What the study reported, not specific to this receptor: In the study, about 150 TCR beta chains were listed as associated with cytomegalovirus. This cohort had only TCR beta chains sequenced, and the lack of alpha or paired-chain data limited which features could be detected. Because the 87-base-pair reads could not distinguish some IMGT-functional V segments, including TRBV6-2 and TRBV6-3, those segments were excluded. The sequencing pipeline was judged likely to have produced a cluster of highly shared sequence variants as a technical artifact. Compared with the approximately 600-donor mean, donors in an Asian-associated ancestry cluster had fewer N-insertions in productive TCRs, according to a later genetic analysis. Because some donors lacked HLA typing at each locus, the association tests relied only on the typed subset. Most CMV-associated TCR beta chains appeared to be HLA-restricted in a later analysis, and the HLA associations seemed to be driven largely by CMV exposure. The authors suggested that the approach could potentially be extended to other disease states and immunological phenotypes. Across donors, most TCR sequences were observed very rarely, whereas some public TCRs were present in many individuals. Several of the top co-occurrence clusters appeared to be linked to parvovirus B19, influenza, CMV and Epstein-Barr virus, according to a later analysis. Assigning TCR associations to individual alleles was difficult when HLA alleles, especially DR and DQ, strongly co-occurred. Correlated functional status among segregating V segments might be attributable to linkage disequilibrium, but an unknown experimental factor could not be ruled out. About 17 rarely observed V segments, including chromosome 9 orphons, were excluded from the earlier analysis of some 590 of the donors because counts were too low. A later analysis found that HLA-associated TCR beta chains were more clonally expanded and had lower generation probabilities than equally common non-associated chains. Specific HLA alleles were associated with around 18,000 TCR beta sequences at a false discovery rate of 0.05 in a later analysis. Cytomegalovirus status was reported to be diagnosed by the classifier with high specificity and sensitivity in both the original and validation cohorts. In a later genetic analysis, a missense DCLRE1C variant was associated with V-gene and J-gene trimming of TCR beta chains, and the association was replicated in an independent cohort. A further reported finding was that TCR beta sequences accurately predicted the HLA-A and HLA-B alleles for most subjects in the first cohort. CMV serostatus was the only immune exposure information available for the cohort. Roughly uniform sequencing depth across donors was assumed in presence/absence analyses, although this assumption may not hold. In a later analysis, the rate of TCR association differed among HLA loci, with DRB1 alleles having the most associated TCRs and HLA-C alleles having the fewest. A few of the identified cytomegalovirus-associated TCR beta chains were confirmed in vitro to be specific for cytomegalovirus antigens. In an earlier analysis of 587 of the donors, most TCR beta V segments were observed in productive rearrangements about 87% or about 30% of the time, broadly matching IMGT annotations.

The receptor's source is a man in his thirties or forties in good health and CMV-seronegative. Sequenced: PBMCs. In this chain, TRBV10-3 is recombined with TRBJ1-2, and 8 bases in between align with TRBD1. The CDR3 region reads CAISLGGQDYGYTF. The bases are TGTGCCATCAGCCTCGGGGGACAGGACTATGGCTACACCTTC.